This entry lists 25 T cell receptor beta chains sequenced from one sample in a study of T cell responses to AZD1222 COVID-19 vaccine. Sequencing used immunoSEQ multiplex PCR; TCRdb keeps in-frame clones, though not all of them. The sample records roughly 110,000 clones, about 90% being singletons. Sequenced material: peripheral blood, taken on day 0 of AZD1222 vaccination. These receptors were collected from an adult in good health.

The chain is built from TRBV30 and TRBJ1-2, with 8 bases that match TRBD1. Germline values: CDR1 GTSNPN, CDR2 SVGIG (reference sequence). The CDR3 totals 13 residues. J was trimmed by 8 bases and V by 5 bases; bases with no gene match: 10. The CDR3 DNA is TGTGCCTGGGGGACAGGCGCCTCGGGGGGCTACACCTTC. Amino acids: CAWGTGASGGYTF.

J is TRBJ2-7 and V is TRBV27, with a weak D call TRBD1 (6 bases). Germline-derived CDR1 and CDR2 are MNHEY and SMNVEV (reference sequence). V was clipped by 3 bases and J by 4 bases, with 10 bases between them. The CDR3 totals 13 residues. CDR3 protein: CASSFGQSYEQYF. The CDR3 DNA follows: TGTGCCAGCAGTTTCGGACAGTCTTACGAGCAGTACTTC.

The chain joins TRBV4-3 to TRBJ2-7; D perhaps matches TRBD1 (6 bases). The germline V gene encodes CDR1 LGHNA and CDR2 YSLEER. The CDR3 contains 15 residues. With 1 base removed from V and 4 bases from J, the gap between germline ends came to 14 bases. CDR3 amino acids: CASSQGTGIMYEQYF. For the CDR3, the DNA is TGCGCCAGCAGCCAAGGAACAGGGATAATGTACGAGCAGTACTTC.

J is TRBJ2-7 and V is TRBV30; D is unresolved. Between the trimmed V and J ends, which lost 0 bases and 11 bases, there was a span of 14 bases. Germline loops: CDR1 GTSNPN, CDR2 SVGIG (reference sequence). The CDR3 contains 12 residues. The CDR3 DNA follows: TGTGCCTGGAGTGTAGGCAGTCCTACTGAGTACTTC. Translated: CAWSVGSPTEYF.

The chain links TRBV2 to TRBJ2-7; possibly TRBD1 for D (7 bases). Germline V lookup: CDR1 SNHLY, CDR2 FYNNEI. The CDR3 is 14 amino acids. V was cut by 8 bases and J by 5 bases, with 19 bases left in between. The CDR3 DNA follows: TGTGCCAGCGGGGATGCCGACAGGGAGGACGAGCAGTACTTC. Encoded protein: CASGDADREDEQYF.

The chain uses TRBV7-2 and TRBJ2-1, with 7 bases aligning to TRBD2. The junction had 5 bases not matched to a gene; V was cut back by 4 bases and J by 2 bases. Germline CDR1 reads SGHTA; CDR2 reads FQGNSA. This CDR3 is 15 amino acids long. CDR3 loop: CASSSWGGTYNEQFF. In nucleotides, the CDR3 is TGTGCCAGCAGCTCCTGGGGGGGGACCTACAATGAGCAGTTCTTC. Using reference TRBV7-2 and TRBJ2-1 for the parts outside the CDR3, the full variable domain is GAGVSQSPSNKVTEKGKDVELRCDPISGHTALYWYRQSLGQGLEFLIYFQGNSAPDKSGLPSDRFSAERTGGSVSTLTIQRTQQEDSAVYLCASSSWGGTYNEQFFGPGTRLTVL.

The CDR3 bases are TGTGCCAGCCTCACTATAGGGGGAAGCAAGGGCGAGCAGTACTTC. Amino acids: CASLTIGGSKGEQYF. V and J are TRBV6-5 and TRBJ2-7; D is possibly TRBD1 (6 bases). Per germline, CDR1 MNHEY and CDR2 SVGAGI. V was cut by 8 bases and J by 6 bases, with 23 bases left in between. The CDR3 consists of 15 residues.

This sequence joins TRBV6-5 and TRBJ1-2, with D tentatively TRBD1 (5 bases). The germline V and J ends were trimmed by 7 bases and 5 bases, with 17 bases remaining between them. This CDR3 has 14 residues. Per the germline V gene, CDR1 is MNHEY and CDR2 is SVGAGI. The CDR3 nucleotides are TGTGCCAGCATCCCAGGGTCCGAGGGGTATGGCTACACCTTC. Translating gives CASIPGSEGYGYTF.

The chain uses TRBV2 and TRBJ2-1, with 7 bases aligning to TRBD2. Germline values: CDR1 SNHLY, CDR2 FYNNEI. V was pared by 7 bases and J by 8 bases, with 14 bases of the junction left unmatched. The CDR3 is 15 amino acids. The CDR3, as DNA: TGTGCCAGCACCTTAAGGAGGACTAGAAACGATGAGCAGTTCTTC. Translation: CASTLRRTRNDEQFF. Full variable domain (missing parts from reference TRBV2 and TRBJ2-1): EPEVTQTPSHQVTQMGQEVILRCVPISNHLYFYWYRQILGQKVEFLVSFYNNEISEKSEIFDDQFSVERPDGSNFTLKIRSTKLEDSAMYFCASTLRRTRNDEQFFGPGTRLTVL.

The chain employs TRBV15 and TRBJ1-2, with D unresolved. From germline, CDR1 is LNHNV and CDR2 YYDKDF (reference sequence). Trimming removed 5 bases from V and 6 bases from J, with 13 bases in between. CDR3 length: 13 residues. CDR3 loop: CATSSGAGNGYTF. DNA of the CDR3: TGTGCCACCAGCTCCGGAGCGGGGAATGGCTACACCTTC.

CDR3 bases: TGTGCCAGCAGCCCGATGACAGGGGCCTATGGCTACACCTTC. The encoded protein is CASSPMTGAYGYTF. This chain joins TRBV7-2 and TRBJ1-2; 8 bases align to TRBD1. The CDR3 extends over 14 amino acids. CDR1 SGHTA and CDR2 FQGNSA come from the germline V gene. The trim removed 5 bases at V and 4 bases at J, leaving 6 bases unmatched.

The rearrangement uses TRBV15 and TRBJ2-3; D gene ambiguous. Germline CDR1 LNHNV, CDR2 YYDKDF (reference sequence). V shed 1 base and J shed 1 base, with 12 bases lying between them. The CDR3 extends over 16 amino acids. Here the CDR3 reads CATSRVAVFGTDTQYF. The CDR3 DNA follows: TGTGCCACCAGCAGAGTTGCAGTTTTCGGCACAGATACGCAGTATTTT.

Comments on this clone: A read error may produce the germline difference seen at one junction end. The genes are TRBV3-1 (or the pseudogene TRBV3-2) and TRBJ1-1; a possible D gene is TRBD1 (6 bases). The germline V gene encodes CDR1 LGHDT and CDR2 YNNKEL (reference sequence). The CDR3 runs to 13 residues. The CDR3 nucleotides are TGTGCCAGCACCCAAGGGGGGGGCACTGAAGCTTTCTTT. This gives the protein CASTQGGGTEAFF.

V and J are TRBV10-3 and TRBJ1-2; D perhaps matches TRBD1 (6 bases). CDR3 size: 17 residues. The V end lost 8 bases, the J end lost 10 bases, and 32 bases lay between the germline ends. Germline loops: CDR1 ENHRY, CDR2 SYGVKD. CDR3 nucleotide sequence: TGTGCCATCTCGGGGGGGCCTTGGGTCGTTAAACAGCGCTCCTACACCTTC. This sequence encodes CAISGGPWVVKQRSYTF.

The chain uses TRBV30 and TRBJ2-5, with unresolved D. Germline CDR1 GTSNPN, CDR2 SVGIG (reference sequence). Trimming left V 4 bases short and J 3 bases short, with 6 bases between. CDR3 length: 11 amino acids. The CDR3 here is CAWILEETQYF. CDR3 DNA sequence: TGTGCCTGGATACTCGAAGAGACCCAGTACTTC.

A few counts support this clone. This CDR3 is also generated by other DNA sequences in the sample. J is TRBJ1-1 and V is TRBV3-1 (or the pseudogene TRBV3-2); D uncertain. The V and J ends lost 0 bases and 2 bases respectively, with 4 bases between them. The CDR3 covers 13 residues. The germline V gene encodes CDR1 LGHDT and CDR2 YNNKEL (reference sequence). CDR3 in DNA: TGTGCCAGCAGCCAAGACAGAAACACTGAAGCTTTCTTT. It translates to CASSQDRNTEAFF.

V usage is TRBV18 and J usage is TRBJ1-5, with 8 bases that match TRBD1. The germline V gene has CDR1 KGHSH and CDR2 LQKENI. Trimming cost V 4 bases and J 0 bases; bases outside gene matches: 8. CDR3 length equals 17 residues. The CDR3 DNA sequence: TGTGCCAGCTCACACGACAGGGGACAACATAGCAATCAGCCCCAGCATTTT. Its protein is CASSHDRGQHSNQPQHF.

The chain combines TRBV6-1 with TRBJ1-1; possibly TRBD1 for D (5 bases). Germline loops: CDR1 MNHNS, CDR2 SASEGT. The V end was cut by 0 bases, the J end by 5 bases, with 7 bases between. The CDR3 has 13 residues. Here the CDR3 reads CASSEARATEAFF. CDR3 DNA sequence: TGTGCCAGCAGTGAAGCCAGGGCTACTGAAGCTTTCTTT.

The rearrangement uses TRBV25-1 and TRBJ1-1, with 7 bases aligning to TRBD1. The CDR3 runs 16 residues. Germline V CDR1 and CDR2: MGHDK, SYGVNS. The junction had 11 bases not matched to a gene; V was cut back by 2 bases and J by 5 bases. In nucleotides, the CDR3 is TGTGCCAGCAGTGAAGGGGCCAGACAGGGTAAGACTGAAGCTTTCTTT. It specifies CASSEGARQGKTEAFF.

This chain uses TRBV19 with TRBJ2-7, with TRBD1 matching over 10 bases. CDR3 size: 16 residues. The junction had 12 bases not matched to a gene; V was cut back by 5 bases and J by 5 bases. Germline V lookup: CDR1 LNHDA, CDR2 SQIVND (reference sequence). The CDR3 sequence: CASSAQRDRGGDEQYF. CDR3 nucleotide sequence: TGTGCCAGTAGTGCCCAACGGGACAGGGGAGGCGACGAGCAGTACTTC.

V and J are TRBV28 and TRBJ1-2; D unclear. Trimming took off 6 bases at V and 6 bases at J, with 17 bases between the two ends. CDR3 length: 14 amino acids. Germline V CDR1 and CDR2: MDHEN, SYDVKM. In nucleotides, the CDR3 is TGTGCCAGCAGAACGGCCGGGCAGGACGATGGCTACACCTTC. As protein: CASRTAGQDDGYTF.

V is TRBV19 and J is TRBJ2-3; 9 nucleotides agree with TRBD2. The germline V gene has CDR1 LNHDA and CDR2 SQIVND (reference sequence). Trimming at V came to 7 bases and at J to 3 bases, leaving 8 bases not matched to a gene. The CDR3 is made up of 15 amino acids. Here the CDR3 DNA reads TGTGCCAGTACCCCCCTAGCGGGGCATACAGATACGCAGTATTTT. As protein: CASTPLAGHTDTQYF. The complete variable domain, with remaining parts taken from reference TRBV19 and TRBJ2-3, reads DGGITQSPKYLFRKEGQNVTLSCEQNLNHDAMYWYRQDPGQGLRLIYYSQIVNDFQKGDIAEGYSVSREKKESFPLTVTSAQKNPTAFYLCASTPLAGHTDTQYFGPGTRLTVL.

The chain has TRBV9 and TRBJ2-5; D unresolved. With 2 bases removed from V and 1 base from J, the gap between germline ends came to 9 bases. Germline loops: CDR1 SGDLS, CDR2 YYNGEE. The CDR3 is made up of 14 amino acids. In nucleotides, the CDR3 is TGTGCCAGCAGCGTGGACCTCATCCAAGAGACCCAGTACTTC. It is translated as CASSVDLIQETQYF.

The gene calls are TRBV7-9 and TRBJ1-2; 7 bases align to TRBD1. The CDR3 has 14 amino acids. Trimming removed 5 bases from V and 3 bases from J; junction bases left unmatched: 6. Germline loops: CDR1 SEHNR, CDR2 FQNEAQ (reference sequence). The CDR3 DNA is TGTGCCAGCAGCGGACGACAGGGCTACTATGGCTACACCTTC. This codes for CASSGRQGYYGYTF.

The rearrangement joins TRBV5-4 to TRBJ2-3; perhaps D is TRBD1 or TRBD2 (5 bases each). CDR1 is SGHNT and CDR2 is YYREEE in the germline V gene (reference sequence). The CDR3 runs to 15 residues. Trimming shortened V by 3 bases and J by 3 bases, and 14 bases separated the two germline ends. CDR3 sequence reads: CASSSLRGETDTQYF. DNA of the CDR3: TGTGCCAGCAGCTCGCTTAGAGGGGAGACAGATACGCAGTATTTT.